This is a list of T cell receptor beta chains from one sample in a study of T-cell memory formation after mild COVID-19. Using its own MiXCR run on the 5' RACE reads, TCRdb lists one record per CDR3 protein. This table has about 270,000 distinct CDR3 sequences, around 15% appearing once. The sample comprised PBMCs or a T cell subset sorted from them (not recorded which). These receptor sequences come from a man aged 18 to 35 who had mild COVID-19 (a few samples of this study predate the infection). Cell type and time point are not known. CDR3s include the opening cysteine and the closing phenylalanine or tryptophan. D genes are given only for firm matches. Some rows have no size entry. The others give once, few or many, or a class for an expanded clone.

clone size: -
D gene: TRBD1
J gene: TRBJ1-2
CDR3 length: 13
V gene: TRBV30
CDR3 protein: CAWSVWTGDGYTF
CDR3 DNA: TGTGCCTGGAGTGTGTGGACAGGGGACGGCTACACCTTC

clone size: -
D gene: -
J gene: TRBJ1-1
CDR3 length: 13
V gene: TRBV11-2
CDR3 protein: CASSPTERTEAFF
CDR3 DNA: TGTGCCAGCAGCCCGACCGAGCGCACTGAAGCTTTCTTT

clone size: -
D gene: TRBD2
J gene: TRBJ2-3
CDR3 length: 14
V gene: TRBV12-5
CDR3 protein: CASGLRGGTDTQYF
CDR3 DNA: TGTGCTAGTGGTTTGCGGGGGGGCACAGATACGCAGTATTTT

clone size: -
D gene: -
J gene: TRBJ1-2
CDR3 length: 17
V gene: TRBV12-3/TRBV12-4
CDR3 protein: CASSSTRPGHTNYGYTF
CDR3 DNA: TGTGCCAGCAGTTCGACCCGACCGGGACACACCAACTATGGCTACACCTTC

clone size: -
D gene: -
J gene: TRBJ1-1
CDR3 length: 15
V gene: TRBV27
CDR3 protein: CASSPVSRMNTEAFF
CDR3 DNA: TGTGCCAGCAGTCCCGTCAGCCGCATGAACACTGAAGCTTTCTTT

clone size: -
D gene: TRBD1
J gene: TRBJ1-2
CDR3 length: 15
V gene: TRBV7-2
CDR3 protein: CASSLNEGAGYGYTF
CDR3 DNA: TGTGCCAGCAGCTTAAACGAGGGGGCTGGTTATGGCTACACCTTC

clone size: once
D gene: -
J gene: TRBJ1-1
CDR3 length: 14
V gene: TRBV7-9
CDR3 protein: CASSPYGENTEAFF
CDR3 DNA: TGTGCCAGCTCCCCTTATGGGGAGAACACTGAAGCTTTCTTT

clone size: -
D gene: TRBD1
J gene: TRBJ2-1
CDR3 length: 13
V gene: TRBV29-1
CDR3 protein: CSVWGDRGLEQFF
CDR3 DNA: TGCAGCGTGTGGGGGGACAGGGGGCTTGAGCAGTTCTTC

clone size: -
D gene: -
J gene: TRBJ1-2
CDR3 length: 16
V gene: TRBV4-1
CDR3 protein: CASSQIGQNPNYGYTF
CDR3 DNA: TGCGCCAGCAGCCAGATCGGTCAGAACCCCAACTATGGCTACACCTTC

clone size: few
D gene: -
J gene: TRBJ1-6
CDR3 length: 14
V gene: TRBV4-3
CDR3 protein: CASSGRSGNSPLHF
CDR3 DNA: TGCGCCAGCAGCGGACGCTCGGGTAATTCACCCCTCCACTTT

clone size: few
D gene: TRBD1
J gene: TRBJ2-1
CDR3 length: 14
V gene: TRBV3-1
CDR3 protein: CASSSRDRGNEQFF
CDR3 DNA: TGTGCCAGCAGCTCCCGGGACAGGGGCAATGAGCAGTTCTTC

clone size: once
D gene: -
J gene: TRBJ2-5
CDR3 length: 13
V gene: TRBV12-3/TRBV12-4
CDR3 protein: CASRRRLQETQYF
CDR3 DNA: TGTGCCAGCAGGAGACGCCTCCAAGAGACCCAGTACTTC

clone size: -
D gene: -
J gene: TRBJ2-3
CDR3 length: 15
V gene: TRBV7-3
CDR3 protein: CASSLTWEVGNTQYF
CDR3 DNA: TGTGCCAGCAGCTTAACCTGGGAGGTAGGGAATACGCAGTATTTT

clone size: -
D gene: TRBD1
J gene: TRBJ1-5
CDR3 length: 13
V gene: TRBV12-3/TRBV12-4
CDR3 protein: CASSNRGAAPQHF
CDR3 DNA: TGTGCCAGCAGCAACAGGGGTGCGGCGCCCCAGCATTTT

clone size: -
D gene: -
J gene: TRBJ1-5
CDR3 length: 13
V gene: TRBV6-2/TRBV6-3
CDR3 protein: CASRKDGNQPQHF
CDR3 DNA: TGTGCCAGCAGAAAGGACGGCAATCAGCCCCAGCATTTT

clone size: few
D gene: TRBD1
J gene: TRBJ2-1
CDR3 length: 13
V gene: TRBV9
CDR3 protein: CASSVNRGNEQFF
CDR3 DNA: TGTGCCAGCAGCGTTAACAGGGGCAATGAGCAGTTCTTC

clone size: few
D gene: TRBD2
J gene: TRBJ2-3
CDR3 length: 12
V gene: TRBV29-1
CDR3 protein: CSVEGLSDTQYF
CDR3 DNA: TGCAGCGTTGAGGGACTATCAGATACGCAGTATTTT

clone size: -
D gene: -
J gene: TRBJ2-1
CDR3 length: 11
V gene: TRBV6-1
CDR3 protein: CASSEMRGQFF
CDR3 DNA: TGTGCCAGCAGTGAAATGAGGGGGCAGTTCTTC

clone size: many
D gene: -
J gene: TRBJ1-2
CDR3 length: 15
V gene: TRBV7-2
CDR3 protein: CASSLAPQAPYGYTF
CDR3 DNA: TGTGCCAGCAGCTTAGCCCCACAGGCCCCCTATGGCTACACCTTC

clone size: -
D gene: -
J gene: TRBJ1-1
CDR3 length: 17
V gene: TRBV12-2
CDR3 protein: CASRRTGKQPMNTEAFF
CDR3 DNA: TGTGCAAGTCGCCGGACAGGGAAGCAACCCATGAACACTGAAGCTTTCTTT

clone size: few
D gene: -
J gene: TRBJ2-5
CDR3 length: 13
V gene: TRBV20-1
CDR3 protein: CSASWGTEETQYF
CDR3 DNA: TGCAGTGCTAGTTGGGGGACCGAAGAGACCCAGTACTTC

clone size: -
D gene: -
J gene: TRBJ2-3
CDR3 length: 13
V gene: TRBV29-1
CDR3 protein: CSVDREPVDTQYF
CDR3 DNA: TGCAGCGTTGACAGAGAGCCCGTAGATACGCAGTATTTT

clone size: many
D gene: TRBD1
J gene: TRBJ1-6
CDR3 length: 13
V gene: TRBV2
CDR3 protein: CASGDRGESPLHF
CDR3 DNA: TGTGCCAGCGGGGACAGGGGGGAGTCACCCCTCCACTTT

clone size: many
D gene: -
J gene: TRBJ1-2
CDR3 length: 13
V gene: TRBV6-1
CDR3 protein: CASSDRVTYGYTF
CDR3 DNA: TGTGCCAGCAGTGACAGGGTGACCTATGGCTACACCTTC

clone size: few
D gene: TRBD2
J gene: TRBJ2-5
CDR3 length: 14
V gene: TRBV7-2
CDR3 protein: CASRAGGAQETQYF
CDR3 DNA: TGTGCCAGCAGGGCGGGGGGGGCCCAAGAGACCCAGTACTTC

clone size: -
D gene: -
J gene: TRBJ2-6
CDR3 length: 14
V gene: TRBV12-3/TRBV12-4
CDR3 protein: CASSPSGGANVLTF
CDR3 DNA: TGTGCCAGCAGTCCTTCTGGGGGGGCCAACGTCCTGACTTTC

clone size: few
D gene: -
J gene: TRBJ1-5
CDR3 length: 16
V gene: TRBV19
CDR3 protein: CASSIGFRDSNQPQHF
CDR3 DNA: TGTGCCAGTAGTATTGGCTTCCGGGACAGCAATCAGCCCCAGCATTTT

clone size: few
D gene: TRBD1
J gene: TRBJ2-7
CDR3 length: 14
V gene: TRBV5-1
CDR3 protein: CASSVGDRAEEQYF
CDR3 DNA: TGCGCCAGCAGCGTGGGGGACAGGGCAGAAGAGCAGTACTTC

clone size: few
D gene: TRBD2
J gene: TRBJ2-3
CDR3 length: 14
V gene: TRBV20-1
CDR3 protein: CSAPAGWGGDTQYF
CDR3 DNA: TGCAGTGCTCCTGCAGGGTGGGGGGGAGATACGCAGTATTTT

clone size: -
D gene: -
J gene: TRBJ1-3
CDR3 length: 16
V gene: TRBV7-2
CDR3 protein: CASSLASGSPGNTIYF
CDR3 DNA: TGTGCCAGCAGCTTAGCGTCAGGATCCCCTGGAAACACCATATATTTT

clone size: -
D gene: -
J gene: TRBJ2-2
CDR3 length: 13
V gene: TRBV9
CDR3 protein: CASSEGNTGELFF
CDR3 DNA: TGTGCCAGCAGCGAAGGAAACACCGGGGAGCTGTTTTTT

clone size: -
D gene: TRBD1
J gene: TRBJ2-7
CDR3 length: 14
V gene: TRBV5-1
CDR3 protein: CASYSTDRAGEQYF
CDR3 DNA: TGCGCCAGCTACTCCACGGACAGGGCGGGCGAGCAGTACTTC

clone size: few
D gene: -
J gene: TRBJ2-3
CDR3 length: 12
V gene: TRBV15
CDR3 protein: CATSSKGDTQYF
CDR3 DNA: TGTGCCACCAGCAGCAAAGGGGATACGCAGTATTTT

clone size: -
D gene: TRBD2
J gene: TRBJ2-3
CDR3 length: 16
V gene: TRBV20-1
CDR3 protein: CSASSGAGRRTDTQYF
CDR3 DNA: TGCAGTGCTAGTTCGGGAGCGGGGAGACGCACAGATACGCAGTATTTT

clone size: -
D gene: TRBD1
J gene: TRBJ2-1
CDR3 length: 15
V gene: TRBV25-1
CDR3 protein: CASSRQGKGLDEQFF
CDR3 DNA: TGTGCCAGCAGTCGACAGGGTAAAGGCCTGGATGAGCAGTTCTTC

clone size: many
D gene: TRBD2
J gene: TRBJ2-1
CDR3 length: 13
V gene: TRBV9
CDR3 protein: CASSVSPPSGQFF
CDR3 DNA: TGTGCCAGCAGCGTATCCCCGCCTAGCGGGCAGTTCTTC

clone size: -
D gene: TRBD1
J gene: TRBJ2-1
CDR3 length: 15
V gene: TRBV10-3
CDR3 protein: CAITSGQGPYNEQFF
CDR3 DNA: TGTGCCATCACCTCCGGACAGGGGCCCTACAATGAGCAGTTCTTC

clone size: -
D gene: TRBD2
J gene: TRBJ2-1
CDR3 length: 14
V gene: TRBV27
CDR3 protein: CASTTSGGKREQFF
CDR3 DNA: TGTGCCAGCACAACTAGCGGGGGGAAACGGGAGCAGTTCTTC

clone size: -
D gene: TRBD1
J gene: TRBJ1-6
CDR3 length: 17
V gene: TRBV9
CDR3 protein: CASSVDAGGSYNSPLHF
CDR3 DNA: TGTGCCAGCAGCGTAGATGCAGGGGGATCCTATAATTCACCCCTCCACTTT

clone size: few
D gene: -
J gene: TRBJ2-7
CDR3 length: 12
V gene: TRBV7-9
CDR3 protein: CASSVGGYEQYF
CDR3 DNA: TGTGCCAGCAGCGTAGGGGGATACGAGCAGTACTTC

clone size: few
D gene: -
J gene: TRBJ2-2
CDR3 length: 15
V gene: TRBV7-9
CDR3 protein: CASSLVPHEPGELFF
CDR3 DNA: TGTGCCAGCAGCTTAGTCCCACATGAACCCGGGGAGCTGTTTTTT

clone size: -
D gene: -
J gene: TRBJ1-1
CDR3 length: 14
V gene: TRBV6-5
CDR3 protein: CASSYSQENTEAFF
CDR3 DNA: TGTGCCAGCAGTTATAGTCAGGAGAACACTGAAGCTTTCTTT